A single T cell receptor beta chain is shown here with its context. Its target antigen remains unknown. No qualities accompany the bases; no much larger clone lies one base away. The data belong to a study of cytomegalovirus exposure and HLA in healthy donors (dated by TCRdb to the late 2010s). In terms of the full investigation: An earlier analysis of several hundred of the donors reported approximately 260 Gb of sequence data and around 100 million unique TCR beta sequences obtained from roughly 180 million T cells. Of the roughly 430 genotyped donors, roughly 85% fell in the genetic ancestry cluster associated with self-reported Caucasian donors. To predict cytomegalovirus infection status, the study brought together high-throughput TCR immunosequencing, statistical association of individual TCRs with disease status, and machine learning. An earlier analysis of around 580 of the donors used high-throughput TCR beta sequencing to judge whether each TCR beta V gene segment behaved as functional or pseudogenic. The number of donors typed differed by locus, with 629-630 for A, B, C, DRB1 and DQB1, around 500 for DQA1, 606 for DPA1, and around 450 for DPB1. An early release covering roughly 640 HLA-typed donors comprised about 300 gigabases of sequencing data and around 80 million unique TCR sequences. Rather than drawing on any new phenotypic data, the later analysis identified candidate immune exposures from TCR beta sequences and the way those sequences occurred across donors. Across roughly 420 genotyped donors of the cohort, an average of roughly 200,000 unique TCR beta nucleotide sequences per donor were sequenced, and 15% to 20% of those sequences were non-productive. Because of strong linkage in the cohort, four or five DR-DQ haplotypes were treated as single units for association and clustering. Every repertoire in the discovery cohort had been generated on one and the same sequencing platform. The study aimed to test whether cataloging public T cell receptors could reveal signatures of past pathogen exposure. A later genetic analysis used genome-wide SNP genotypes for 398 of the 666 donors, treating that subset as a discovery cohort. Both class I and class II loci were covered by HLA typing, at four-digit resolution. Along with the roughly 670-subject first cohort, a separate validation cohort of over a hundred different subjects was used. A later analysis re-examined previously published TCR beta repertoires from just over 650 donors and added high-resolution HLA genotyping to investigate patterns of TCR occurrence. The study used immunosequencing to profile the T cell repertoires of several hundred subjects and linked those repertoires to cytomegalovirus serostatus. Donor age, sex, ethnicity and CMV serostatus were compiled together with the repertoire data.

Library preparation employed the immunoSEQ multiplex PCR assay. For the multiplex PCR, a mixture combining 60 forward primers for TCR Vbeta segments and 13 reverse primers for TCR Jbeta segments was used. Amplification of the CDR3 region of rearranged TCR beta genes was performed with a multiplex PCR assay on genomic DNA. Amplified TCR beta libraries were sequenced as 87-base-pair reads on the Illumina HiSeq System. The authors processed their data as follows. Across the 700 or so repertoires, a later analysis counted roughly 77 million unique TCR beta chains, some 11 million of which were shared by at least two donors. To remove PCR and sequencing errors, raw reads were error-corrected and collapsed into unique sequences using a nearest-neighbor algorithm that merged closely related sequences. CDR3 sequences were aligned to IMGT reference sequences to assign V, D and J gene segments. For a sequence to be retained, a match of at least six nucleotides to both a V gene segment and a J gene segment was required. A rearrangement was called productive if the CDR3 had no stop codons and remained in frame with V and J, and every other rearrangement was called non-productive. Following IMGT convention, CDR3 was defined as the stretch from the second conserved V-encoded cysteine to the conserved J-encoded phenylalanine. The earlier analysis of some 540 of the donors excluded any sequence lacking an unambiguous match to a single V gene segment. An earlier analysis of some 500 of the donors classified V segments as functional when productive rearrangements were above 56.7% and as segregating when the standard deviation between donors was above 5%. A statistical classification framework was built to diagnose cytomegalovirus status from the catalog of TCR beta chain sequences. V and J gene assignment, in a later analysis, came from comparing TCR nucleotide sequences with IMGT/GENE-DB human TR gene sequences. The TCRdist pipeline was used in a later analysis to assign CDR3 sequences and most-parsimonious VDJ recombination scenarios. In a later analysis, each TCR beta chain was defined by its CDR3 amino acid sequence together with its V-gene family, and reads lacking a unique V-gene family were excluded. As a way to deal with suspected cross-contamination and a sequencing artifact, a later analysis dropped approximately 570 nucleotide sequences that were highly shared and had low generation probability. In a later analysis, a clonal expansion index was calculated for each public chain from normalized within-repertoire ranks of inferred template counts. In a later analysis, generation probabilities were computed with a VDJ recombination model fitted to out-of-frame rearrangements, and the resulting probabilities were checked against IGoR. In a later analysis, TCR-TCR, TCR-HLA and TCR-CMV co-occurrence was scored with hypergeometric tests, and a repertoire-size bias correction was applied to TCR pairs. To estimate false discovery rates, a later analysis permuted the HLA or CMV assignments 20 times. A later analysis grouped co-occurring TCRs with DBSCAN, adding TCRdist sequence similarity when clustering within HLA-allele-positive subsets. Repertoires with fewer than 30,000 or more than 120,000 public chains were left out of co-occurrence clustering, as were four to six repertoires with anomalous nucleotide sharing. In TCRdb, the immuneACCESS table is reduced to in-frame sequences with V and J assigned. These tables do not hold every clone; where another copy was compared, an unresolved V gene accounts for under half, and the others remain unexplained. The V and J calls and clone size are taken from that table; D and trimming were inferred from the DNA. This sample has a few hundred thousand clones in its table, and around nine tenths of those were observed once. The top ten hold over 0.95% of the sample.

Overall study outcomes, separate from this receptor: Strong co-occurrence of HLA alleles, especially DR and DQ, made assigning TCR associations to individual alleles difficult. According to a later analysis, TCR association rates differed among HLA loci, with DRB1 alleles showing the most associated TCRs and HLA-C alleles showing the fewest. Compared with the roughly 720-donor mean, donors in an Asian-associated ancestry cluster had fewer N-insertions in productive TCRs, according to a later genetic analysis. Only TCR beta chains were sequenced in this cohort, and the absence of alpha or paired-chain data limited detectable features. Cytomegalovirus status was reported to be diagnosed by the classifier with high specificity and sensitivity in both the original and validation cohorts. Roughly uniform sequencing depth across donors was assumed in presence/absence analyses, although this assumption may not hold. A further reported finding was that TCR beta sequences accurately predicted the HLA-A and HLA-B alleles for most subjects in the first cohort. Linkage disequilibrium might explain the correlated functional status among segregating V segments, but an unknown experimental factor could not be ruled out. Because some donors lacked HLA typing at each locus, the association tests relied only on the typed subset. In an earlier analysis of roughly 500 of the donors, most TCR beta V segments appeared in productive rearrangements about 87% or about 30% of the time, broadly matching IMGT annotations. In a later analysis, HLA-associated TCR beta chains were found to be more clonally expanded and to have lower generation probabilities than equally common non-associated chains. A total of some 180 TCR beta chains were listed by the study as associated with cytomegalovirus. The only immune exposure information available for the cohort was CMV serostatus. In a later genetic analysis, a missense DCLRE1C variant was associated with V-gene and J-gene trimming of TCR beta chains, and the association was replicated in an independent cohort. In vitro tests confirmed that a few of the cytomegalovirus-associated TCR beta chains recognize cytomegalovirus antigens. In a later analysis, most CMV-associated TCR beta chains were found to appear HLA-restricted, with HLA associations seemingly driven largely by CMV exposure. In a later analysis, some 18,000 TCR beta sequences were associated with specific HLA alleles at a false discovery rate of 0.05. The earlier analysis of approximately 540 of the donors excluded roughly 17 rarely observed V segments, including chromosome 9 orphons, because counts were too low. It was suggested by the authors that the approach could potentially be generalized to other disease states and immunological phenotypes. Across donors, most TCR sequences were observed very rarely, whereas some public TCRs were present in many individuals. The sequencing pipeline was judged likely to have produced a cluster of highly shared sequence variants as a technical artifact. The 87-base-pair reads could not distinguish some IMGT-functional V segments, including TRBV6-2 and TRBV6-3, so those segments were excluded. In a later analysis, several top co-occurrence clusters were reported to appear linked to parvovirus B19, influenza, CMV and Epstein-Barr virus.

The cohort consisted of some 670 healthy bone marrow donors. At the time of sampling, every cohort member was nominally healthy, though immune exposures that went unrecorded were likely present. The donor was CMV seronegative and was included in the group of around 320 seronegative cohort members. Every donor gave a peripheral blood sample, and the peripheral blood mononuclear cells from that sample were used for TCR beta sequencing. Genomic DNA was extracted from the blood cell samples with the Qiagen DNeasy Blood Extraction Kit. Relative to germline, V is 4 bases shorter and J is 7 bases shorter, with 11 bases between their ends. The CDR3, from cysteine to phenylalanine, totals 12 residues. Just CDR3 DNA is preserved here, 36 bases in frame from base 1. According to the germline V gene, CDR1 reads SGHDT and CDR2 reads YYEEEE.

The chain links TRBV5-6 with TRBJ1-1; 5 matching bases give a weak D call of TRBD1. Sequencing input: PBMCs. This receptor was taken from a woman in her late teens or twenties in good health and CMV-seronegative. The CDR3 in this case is CASSPRDFEAFF. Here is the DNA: TGTGCCAGCAGCCCCCGGGACTTTGAAGCTTTCTTT.